Following are 2 T cell receptor beta chains from one sample sequenced in a study of shared clonotypes between healthy human individuals (dated by TCRdb to about 2020). Libraries were built with the immunoSEQ multiplex PCR assay. TCRdb took over this immuneACCESS table, retaining in-frame rearrangements with V and J assigned. Such tables are incomplete; in checked studies, under half of the missing clones stem from an unresolved V gene, and the remainder is unexplained. The sample contains about half a million clones, 70% to 85% of them found a single time. Approximately 12% of the sample lies in the top ten. The sequencing input was PBMCs. These receptors came from a woman aged 40-49 years in good health. Some clones in this sample may be carry-over from other donors' samples.

To note about this clone: This is likely an artifact of a read error, given a far larger clone one base away. A read error is likely, as this CDR3 ends without the conserved phenylalanine or tryptophan. This sequence joins TRBV4-2 and TRBJ2-7, with D possibly being TRBD1 (6 bases). CDR3 length: 16 amino acids. CDR1 and CDR2 (germline): LGHNA, YNFKEQ. Trimming removed 0 bases from V and 2 bases from J, with 14 bases in between. The CDR3 sequence: CASSQDGGDRTYEQYL. CDR3 sequence (DNA): TGTGCCAGCAGCCAAGATGGGGGAGACAGGACCTACGAGCAGTACCTC.

V usage is TRBV13 and J usage is TRBJ2-4, with D perhaps TRBD1 (5 bases). Germline CDR1 PRHDT, CDR2 FYEKMQ (reference sequence). The V gene lost 8 bases and the J gene lost 0 bases, with 8 bases spanning the gap. CDR3 length: 13 amino acids. The DNA for the CDR3 is TGTGCCAGCGCAGGGCCAGCCAAAAACATTCAGTACTTC. As protein: CASAGPAKNIQYF.